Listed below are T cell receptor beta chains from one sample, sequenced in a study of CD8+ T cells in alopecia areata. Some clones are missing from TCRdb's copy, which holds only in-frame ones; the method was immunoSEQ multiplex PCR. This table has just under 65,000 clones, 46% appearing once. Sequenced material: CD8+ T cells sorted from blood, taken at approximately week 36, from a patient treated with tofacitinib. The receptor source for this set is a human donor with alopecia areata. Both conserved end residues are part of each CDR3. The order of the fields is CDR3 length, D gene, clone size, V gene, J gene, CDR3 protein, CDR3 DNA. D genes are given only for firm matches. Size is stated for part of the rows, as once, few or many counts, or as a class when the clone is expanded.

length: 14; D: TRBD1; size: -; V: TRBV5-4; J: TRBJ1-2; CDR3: CASSFGQGGYGYTF; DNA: TGTGCCAGCAGCTTTGGACAGGGGGGCTATGGCTACACCTTC
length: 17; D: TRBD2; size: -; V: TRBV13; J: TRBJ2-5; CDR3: CASSLSGRALGCETQYF; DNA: TGTGCCAGCAGCTTGAGCGGGAGGGCCCTGGGGTGCGAGACCCAGTACTTC
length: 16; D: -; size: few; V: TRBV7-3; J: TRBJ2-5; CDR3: CASSSGLPWFCETQYF; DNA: TGTGCCAGCAGCTCCGGACTCCCCTGGTTCTGTGAGACCCAGTACTTC
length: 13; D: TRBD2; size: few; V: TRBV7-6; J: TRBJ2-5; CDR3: CASTLRAGGAQYF; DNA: TGTGCCAGCACCCTAAGGGCGGGGGGGGCCCAGTACTTC
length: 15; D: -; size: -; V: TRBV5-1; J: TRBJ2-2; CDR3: CASSPYRVVTGELFF; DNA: TGCGCCAGCAGCCCGTACAGGGTCGTGACCGGGGAGCTGTTTTTT
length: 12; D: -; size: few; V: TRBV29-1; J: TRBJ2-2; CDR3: CSVVLVAGELFF; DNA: TGCAGCGTTGTTTTGGTGGCCGGGGAGCTGTTTTTT
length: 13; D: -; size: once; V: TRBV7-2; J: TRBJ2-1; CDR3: CASSLGLVNEQFF; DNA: TGTGCCAGCAGCTTAGGGCTTGTCAATGAGCAGTTCTTC
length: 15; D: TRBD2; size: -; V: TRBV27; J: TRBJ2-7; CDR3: CASSLSAGIPYEQYF; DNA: TGTGCCAGCAGTTTATCAGCGGGAATACCCTACGAGCAGTACTTC
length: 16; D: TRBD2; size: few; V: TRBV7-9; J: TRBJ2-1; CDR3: CASSLGLAGLRDEQFF; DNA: TGTGCCAGCAGCTTAGGGCTAGCGGGATTGCGGGATGAGCAGTTCTTC
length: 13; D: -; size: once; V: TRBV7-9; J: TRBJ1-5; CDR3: CASSLGVDQPQHF; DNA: TGTGCCAGCAGCTTAGGCGTAGATCAGCCCCAGCATTTT
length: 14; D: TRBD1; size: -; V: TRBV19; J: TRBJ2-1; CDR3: CASTPTGLRNEQFF; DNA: TGTGCCAGTACCCCGACAGGGCTCAGGAATGAGCAGTTCTTC
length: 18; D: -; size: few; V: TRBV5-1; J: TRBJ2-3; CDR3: CASSFPIHDSYNTDTQYF; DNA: TGCGCCAGCAGCTTCCCAATACATGACAGCTATAACACAGATACGCAGTATTTT
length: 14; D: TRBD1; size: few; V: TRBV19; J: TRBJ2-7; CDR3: CASTDGTGDYEQYF; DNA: TGTGCCAGTACTGATGGGACAGGAGACTACGAGCAGTACTTC
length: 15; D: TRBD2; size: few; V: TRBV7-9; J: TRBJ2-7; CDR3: CASSWGLAEPYEQYF; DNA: TGTGCCAGCAGCTGGGGACTAGCGGAGCCCTACGAGCAGTACTTC
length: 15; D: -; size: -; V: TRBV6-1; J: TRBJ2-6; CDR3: CASSPGRRGANVLTF; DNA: TGTGCCAGCAGTCCCGGGCGGCGAGGGGCCAACGTCCTGACTTTC
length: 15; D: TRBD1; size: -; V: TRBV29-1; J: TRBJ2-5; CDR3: CSVENRGVGQETQYF; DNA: TGCAGCGTCGAAAACAGGGGGGTGGGCCAAGAGACCCAGTACTTC
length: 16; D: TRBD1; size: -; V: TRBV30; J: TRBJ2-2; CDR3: CAWRPGQGAWTGELFF; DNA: TGTGCCTGGAGGCCGGGACAGGGGGCTTGGACCGGGGAGCTGTTTTTT
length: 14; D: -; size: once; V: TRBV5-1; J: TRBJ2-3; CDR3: CASSLTQGTDTQYF; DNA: TGCGCCAGCAGCTTGACACAGGGCACAGATACGCAGTATTTT
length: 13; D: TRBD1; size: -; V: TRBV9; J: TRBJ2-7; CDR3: CASSVDRGDEQYF; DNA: TGTGCCAGCAGCGTCGACAGGGGGGACGAGCAGTACTTC
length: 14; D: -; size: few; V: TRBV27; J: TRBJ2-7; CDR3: CASSPRPAHYEQYF; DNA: TGTGCCAGCAGCCCTAGGCCTGCGCACTACGAGCAGTACTTC
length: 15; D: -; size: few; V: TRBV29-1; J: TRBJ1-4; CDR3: CSVEGIGGEREKLFF; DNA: TGCAGCGTTGAAGGGATCGGGGGGGAAAGGGAAAAACTGTTTTTT
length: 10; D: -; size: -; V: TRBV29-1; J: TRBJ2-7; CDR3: CSVVDYEQYF; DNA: TGCAGCGTCGTTGACTACGAGCAGTACTTC
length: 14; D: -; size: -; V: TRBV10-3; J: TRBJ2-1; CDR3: CAISEAPSNYEQFF; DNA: TGTGCCATCAGTGAGGCCCCTAGCAACTATGAGCAGTTCTTC